Below, 17 T cell receptor beta chains from the same sample are listed, as sequenced in a study of blood T cell repertoires in COVID-19. Profiling relied on immunoSEQ multiplex PCR, and the TCRdb table lists in-frame clones only, not all of them. Among 250,000 to 350,000 clones listed, roughly 88% were seen once. What was sequenced was peripheral blood. The receptor source for this set is a woman aged 30 to 39 with active or convalescent COVID-19.

The chain couples TRBV27 to TRBJ2-5; D is possibly TRBD1 (5 bases). CDR3 length: 15 residues. CDR1 MNHEY and CDR2 SMNVEV come from the germline V gene (reference sequence). With 4 bases removed from V and 2 bases from J, the gap between germline ends came to 14 bases. The CDR3: CASSYGSGWQETQYF. CDR3 DNA sequence: TGTGCCAGCAGTTATGGATCAGGGTGGCAAGAGACCCAGTACTTC.

This clone was observed a single time. The genes are TRBV7-6 and TRBJ2-7; TRBD1 might be the D (6 bases). Germline V lookup: CDR1 SGHVS, CDR2 FNYEAQ. V shed 5 bases and J shed 2 bases, with 10 bases lying between them. This CDR3 is 13 amino acids long. Here the CDR3 reads CASSLGDTYEQYF. CDR3 nucleotide sequence: TGTGCCAGCAGCCTGGGGGACACCTACGAGCAGTACTTC.

The rearrangement uses TRBV4-3 and TRBJ1-2, with D possibly being TRBD1 (5 bases). Germline lookup yields CDR1 LGHNA and CDR2 YSLEER. The CDR3 covers 14 residues. Trimming removed 2 bases at V and 7 bases at J, with 14 bases between. This chain's CDR3 is CASSQRRGGSGYTF. CDR3 in DNA: TGCGCCAGCAGCCAACGAAGGGGCGGCAGTGGCTACACCTTC.

The CDR3 DNA reads TGCGCCAGCAGCTTAGGGCCCGGAGGGAACGAGCAGTACTTC. It yields the protein CASSLGPGGNEQYF. The chain joins TRBV5-1 to TRBJ2-7; D possibly corresponds to TRBD2 (6 bases). The CDR3 loop spans 14 amino acids. Looked up from germline, CDR1 is SGHRS and CDR2 is YFSETQ. The ends were cut back, 2 bases at V and 5 bases at J, with 14 bases in the middle.

As regards this clone: In the same sample, other DNA sequences code for this CDR3. The chain combines TRBV6-5 with TRBJ1-3; D remains unclear. V was cut by 0 bases and J by 1 base, with 10 bases left in between. The CDR3 spans 16 residues. The V gene's germline CDR1 is MNHEY and CDR2 SVGAGI. Written as DNA, the CDR3 is TGTGCCAGCAGTTACTCTACGGGGTCTTCTGGAAACACCATATATTTT. It specifies CASSYSTGSSGNTIYF.

This clone occurred once. The gene calls are TRBV11-3 and TRBJ2-5; D unclear. The CDR3 extends over 13 amino acids. Germline CDR1 SGHNT, CDR2 YENEEA. The V and J ends lost 1 base and 5 bases respectively, with 8 bases between them. The CDR3: CASSLGAGETQYF. The CDR3, as DNA: TGTGCCAGCAGCTTAGGGGCTGGGGAGACCCAGTACTTC. Variable domain in full (rest from reference TRBV11-3 and TRBJ2-5): EAGVVQSPRYKIIEKKQPVAFWCNPISGHNTLYWYLQNLGQGPELLIRYENEEAVDDSQLPKDRFSAERLKGVDSTLKIQPAELGDSAVYLCASSLGAGETQYFGPGTRLLVL.

The chain carries TRBV4-3 and TRBJ1-1; D remains unclear. The length of the CDR3 is 15 residues. Germline CDR1 and CDR2: LGHNA and YSLEER. V was trimmed by 1 base and J by 1 base, leaving 10 bases between them. As DNA, the CDR3 is TGCGCCAGCAGCCAAGTCGAACAACGGAACACTGAAGCTTTCTTT. It encodes CASSQVEQRNTEAFF.

The rearrangement links TRBV6-1 to TRBJ2-1; D not certain. The CDR3 totals 16 residues. Trimming pared 3 bases from V and 2 bases from J, leaving 14 bases between. The germline CDR1 and CDR2 sequences are MNHNS and SASEGT. For the CDR3, the DNA is TGTGCCAGCAGTGACCCCTTCCGGTTTGCCTACAATGAGCAGTTCTTC. Its protein product is CASSDPFRFAYNEQFF.

This rearrangement joins TRBV30 to TRBJ1-1; maybe TRBD1 (6 bases). The germline V gene has CDR1 GTSNPN and CDR2 SVGIG (reference sequence). Trimming removed 4 bases at V and 0 bases at J, with 9 bases between. The CDR3 totals 13 residues. CDR3 in DNA: TGTGCCTGGATCGGGGGGCTGAACACTGAAGCTTTCTTT. It is translated as CAWIGGLNTEAFF.

This clone occurred once. The chain recombines TRBV15 with TRBJ1-5; D is perhaps TRBD1 (6 bases). The CDR3 totals 16 residues. Germline-derived CDR1 and CDR2 are LNHNV and YYDKDF (reference sequence). V gave up 5 bases and J gave up 2 bases, with 16 bases separating them. CDR3 sequence reads: CATSRTRAGGNQPQHF. CDR3 in DNA: TGTGCCACCAGCCGGACCCGGGCAGGGGGCAATCAGCCCCAGCATTTT.

The V gene is TRBV18, the J gene TRBJ1-1; 7 bases fit TRBD1. After removal of 4 bases from V and 3 bases from J, the junction contained 2 bases not matched to a gene. The CDR3 covers 13 residues. Germline CDR1 is KGHSH and CDR2 is LQKENI. The CDR3 spells CASSLTGDTEAFF. The DNA for the CDR3 is TGTGCCAGCTCACTAACAGGGGACACTGAAGCTTTCTTT.

This chain uses TRBV5-4 with TRBJ2-3; 7 bases match TRBD1. In germline, CDR1 is SGHNT, CDR2 YYREEE (reference sequence). With V trimmed by 4 bases and J by 4 bases, 12 bases remained unmatched. CDR3 size: 16 residues. Written as DNA, the CDR3 is TGTGCCAGCAGCCCTAGGGGAAAGGGGGCGCCAGATACGCAGTATTTT. It translates to CASSPRGKGAPDTQYF.

This chain uses TRBV10-3 with TRBJ1-4; 12 bases line up with TRBD1. The CDR3 runs to 14 residues. In germline, CDR1 is ENHRY, CDR2 SYGVKD. Germline trimming cut 4 bases from V and 8 bases from J; bases unmatched to any gene: 2. CDR3 bases: TGTGCCATCAGTGGGGACAGGGGGCACGAAAAACTGTTTTTT. Its protein product is CAISGDRGHEKLFF.

This sequence joins TRBV4-1 and TRBJ2-7, with TRBD1 matching 9 bases. Germline assignment: CDR1 MGHRA and CDR2 YSYEKL. V dropped 0 bases and J dropped 5; count of bases not matched to a gene: 5. This CDR3 is 15 amino acids long. The CDR3 bases are TGCGCCAGCAGCCAAGATAAACAGGGGGCGAACGAGCAGTACTTC. This encodes CASSQDKQGANEQYF.

The J gene is TRBJ1-1, the V gene TRBV4-3, with 7 bases lining up with TRBD1. Trimming removed 3 bases from V and 0 bases from J; junction bases left unmatched: 13. The V gene's germline CDR1 is LGHNA and CDR2 YSLEER. This CDR3 has 18 amino acids. CDR3 DNA sequence: TGCGCCAGCAGCCATCACCCCGGGACAGAGATAATGAACACTGAAGCTTTCTTT. This codes for CASSHHPGTEIMNTEAFF.

The rearrangement uses TRBV27 and TRBJ2-2; 7 nucleotides align to TRBD1. The CDR3 runs to 15 residues. Germline V gene lookup returns CDR1 MNHEY and CDR2 SMNVEV (reference sequence). V was clipped by 6 bases and J by 1 base; unmatched bases: 5. The CDR3 coding sequence is TGTGCCAGCAGAACGGGACAGCAGAACACCGGGGAGCTGTTTTTT. As protein: CASRTGQQNTGELFF.

A few counts support this clone. The chain carries TRBV19 and TRBJ1-2; no firm D call. CDR1 and CDR2 from the germline V gene are LNHDA and SQIVND (reference sequence). The V end lost 1 base, the J end lost 8 bases, and 14 bases lay between the germline ends. The CDR3 has 14 amino acids. The CDR3 loop reads CASSIVAGFGGYTF. The CDR3 region has the DNA TGTGCCAGTAGTATAGTTGCGGGCTTCGGGGGCTACACCTTC.